This is a list of T cell receptor beta chains from one sample in a study of blood T cell repertoires in COVID-19. Repertoires were generated with immunoSEQ multiplex PCR, while TCRdb's copy carries only in-frame clones and drops some. Of tens of thousands of clones in the sample, approximately 83% were seen once. Sequenced: peripheral blood. The source of these receptors is a man aged 30 to 45 with COVID-19, enrolled during active disease. CDR3s include the opening cysteine and the closing phenylalanine or tryptophan. Each record gives: D gene, clone size, V gene, J gene, CDR3 protein, CDR3 DNA. D genes are given only for firm matches. A clone size is listed for some rows: how often the clone was seen (once, few, many), or a class if it is expanded.

d_gene: NA; abundance: NA; v_gene: TRBV30; j_gene: TRBJ1-4; CDR3aa: CAWSGAANEKLFF; CDR3nt: TGTGCCTGGAGTGGTGCGGCTAATGAAAAACTGTTTTTT
d_gene: NA; abundance: NA; v_gene: TRBV7-9; j_gene: TRBJ2-1; CDR3aa: CASSFSQFSYNEQFF; CDR3nt: TGTGCCAGCAGCTTTTCCCAGTTCTCCTACAATGAGCAGTTCTTC
d_gene: TRBD1; abundance: few; v_gene: TRBV6-4; j_gene: TRBJ1-1; CDR3aa: CASRTGGDGTEAFF; CDR3nt: TGTGCCAGCAGGACAGGGGGTGATGGCACTGAAGCTTTCTTT
d_gene: TRBD2; abundance: NA; v_gene: TRBV27; j_gene: TRBJ2-3; CDR3aa: CASSYGLGGTDTQYF; CDR3nt: TGTGCCAGCAGTTACGGACTAGGTGGCACAGATACGCAGTATTTT
d_gene: NA; abundance: few; v_gene: TRBV2; j_gene: TRBJ1-2; CDR3aa: CASSEGDTYGYTF; CDR3nt: TGTGCCAGCAGTGAAGGGGACACCTATGGCTACACCTTC
d_gene: NA; abundance: NA; v_gene: TRBV30; j_gene: TRBJ2-1; CDR3aa: CAWSVTPQEQFF; CDR3nt: TGTGCCTGGAGTGTAACCCCCCAGGAGCAGTTCTTC
d_gene: NA; abundance: NA; v_gene: TRBV3-1/TRBV3-2; j_gene: TRBJ1-1; CDR3aa: CASSPATVMNTEAFF; CDR3nt: TGTGCCAGCAGCCCCGCCACAGTTATGAACACTGAAGCTTTCTTT
d_gene: TRBD1; abundance: once; v_gene: TRBV6-1; j_gene: TRBJ1-5; CDR3aa: CASSEATGGRRNQPQHF; CDR3nt: TGTGCCAGCAGTGAAGCCACAGGGGGCCGAAGGAATCAGCCCCAGCATTTT
d_gene: NA; abundance: NA; v_gene: TRBV6-5; j_gene: TRBJ2-3; CDR3aa: CASRSHLGSTQYF; CDR3nt: TGTGCCAGCAGATCTCATCTAGGTTCCACGCAGTATTTT
d_gene: TRBD2; abundance: NA; v_gene: TRBV7-2; j_gene: TRBJ2-7; CDR3aa: CASSFPGTSGAIYEQYF; CDR3nt: TGTGCCAGCAGCTTCCCCGGGACTAGCGGAGCGATCTACGAGCAGTACTTC
d_gene: NA; abundance: NA; v_gene: TRBV20-1; j_gene: TRBJ1-5; CDR3aa: CSGGSNQPQHF; CDR3nt: TGCAGTGGCGGAAGCAATCAGCCCCAGCATTTT
d_gene: NA; abundance: NA; v_gene: TRBV27; j_gene: TRBJ2-1; CDR3aa: CASSLHGTPSPINEQFF; CDR3nt: TGTGCCAGCAGTTTACATGGGACTCCCTCCCCCATCAATGAGCAGTTCTTC
d_gene: TRBD2; abundance: NA; v_gene: TRBV27; j_gene: TRBJ2-2; CDR3aa: CASSLSGLAGGPYTGELFF; CDR3nt: TGTGCCAGCAGTCTCTCCGGACTAGCGGGAGGGCCATACACCGGGGAGCTGTTTTTT
d_gene: TRBD1; abundance: NA; v_gene: TRBV6-5; j_gene: TRBJ1-1; CDR3aa: CASRPTGGAYTEAFF; CDR3nt: TGTGCCAGCAGGCCGACAGGGGGCGCGTACACTGAAGCTTTCTTT
d_gene: TRBD1; abundance: NA; v_gene: TRBV27; j_gene: TRBJ2-5; CDR3aa: CASSPRSTGVETQYF; CDR3nt: TGTGCCAGCAGTCCTCGATCTACAGGGGTAGAGACCCAGTACTTC
d_gene: TRBD2; abundance: NA; v_gene: TRBV7-8; j_gene: TRBJ2-1; CDR3aa: CASSRAGGPWEQFF; CDR3nt: TGTGCCAGCAGCCGAGCGGGAGGGCCCTGGGAGCAGTTCTTC
d_gene: NA; abundance: NA; v_gene: TRBV6-1; j_gene: TRBJ1-5; CDR3aa: CASSELQGNQPQHF; CDR3nt: TGTGCCAGCAGTGAATTACAGGGAAATCAGCCCCAGCATTTT
d_gene: NA; abundance: NA; v_gene: TRBV9; j_gene: TRBJ1-2; CDR3aa: CASSSGYGYTF; CDR3nt: TGTGCCAGCAGCTCGGGCTATGGCTACACCTTC
d_gene: NA; abundance: once; v_gene: TRBV27; j_gene: TRBJ1-6; CDR3aa: CASHREGGNSPLHF; CDR3nt: TGTGCCAGTCACAGGGAGGGTGGTAATTCACCCCTCCACTTT
d_gene: NA; abundance: NA; v_gene: TRBV19; j_gene: TRBJ1-1; CDR3aa: CATNDRGRTEAFF; CDR3nt: TGTGCCACAAACGATCGCGGCCGGACTGAAGCTTTCTTT
d_gene: NA; abundance: NA; v_gene: TRBV6-5; j_gene: TRBJ1-2; CDR3aa: CASTRGQNYGYTF; CDR3nt: TGTGCCAGCACCCGAGGACAGAACTATGGCTACACCTTC
d_gene: NA; abundance: NA; v_gene: TRBV4-2; j_gene: TRBJ1-2; CDR3aa: CASSQDPGSNYGYTF; CDR3nt: TGTGCCAGCAGCCAAGATCCAGGTTCTAACTATGGCTACACCTTC
d_gene: TRBD1; abundance: NA; v_gene: TRBV7-8; j_gene: TRBJ2-7; CDR3aa: CASSSSRGHEQYF; CDR3nt: TGTGCCAGCAGCTCCTCCAGGGGGCACGAGCAGTACTTC
d_gene: NA; abundance: NA; v_gene: TRBV28; j_gene: TRBJ2-4; CDR3aa: CASSRETTSIQYF; CDR3nt: TGTGCCAGCAGTCGGGAGACTACCTCCATTCAGTACTTC
d_gene: NA; abundance: NA; v_gene: TRBV7-2; j_gene: TRBJ1-1; CDR3aa: CASSTTRGMNTEAFF; CDR3nt: TGTGCCAGCAGCACCACCCGAGGGATGAACACTGAAGCTTTCTTT
d_gene: NA; abundance: NA; v_gene: TRBV6-2/TRBV6-3; j_gene: TRBJ1-5; CDR3aa: CASSPETGTNNQPQHF; CDR3nt: TGTGCCAGCAGTCCCGAGACAGGAACCAACAATCAGCCCCAGCATTTT
d_gene: TRBD2; abundance: NA; v_gene: TRBV10-3; j_gene: TRBJ2-1; CDR3aa: CAIAGASGRGEQFF; CDR3nt: TGTGCCATCGCGGGGGCTAGCGGGAGGGGGGAGCAGTTCTTC
d_gene: NA; abundance: NA; v_gene: TRBV19; j_gene: TRBJ1-2; CDR3aa: CASKPGQVGNYGYTF; CDR3nt: TGTGCCAGTAAACCGGGACAAGTAGGGAACTATGGCTACACCTTC
d_gene: NA; abundance: NA; v_gene: TRBV3-1/TRBV3-2; j_gene: TRBJ2-7; CDR3aa: CASSPSSYEQYF; CDR3nt: TGTGCCAGCAGCCCGAGCTCCTACGAGCAGTACTTC
d_gene: NA; abundance: NA; v_gene: TRBV6-5; j_gene: TRBJ1-5; CDR3aa: CASSLGGETNQPQHF; CDR3nt: TGTGCCAGCAGTTTAGGGGGGGAAACCAATCAGCCCCAGCATTTT
d_gene: NA; abundance: NA; v_gene: TRBV2; j_gene: TRBJ2-7; CDR3aa: CASSESRVNEQYF; CDR3nt: TGTGCCAGCAGTGAATCCAGGGTCAACGAGCAGTACTTC
d_gene: TRBD1; abundance: NA; v_gene: TRBV11-3; j_gene: TRBJ2-1; CDR3aa: CASSLYGRGQGEQFF; CDR3nt: TGTGCCAGCAGCTTATATGGTAGGGGGCAGGGTGAGCAGTTCTTC
d_gene: TRBD2; abundance: NA; v_gene: TRBV9; j_gene: TRBJ2-1; CDR3aa: CASSEAGGGNEQFF; CDR3nt: TGTGCCAGCAGCGAAGCGGGGGGAGGCAATGAGCAGTTCTTC
d_gene: TRBD1; abundance: NA; v_gene: TRBV30; j_gene: TRBJ2-2; CDR3aa: CASQRTGGTGELFF; CDR3nt: TGTGCCTCCCAGCGGACAGGGGGAACCGGGGAGCTGTTTTTT
d_gene: NA; abundance: NA; v_gene: TRBV29-1; j_gene: TRBJ2-3; CDR3aa: CSVLKSTDTQYF; CDR3nt: TGCAGCGTACTCAAGAGCACAGATACGCAGTATTTT
d_gene: NA; abundance: NA; v_gene: TRBV9; j_gene: TRBJ2-5; CDR3aa: CASSVGWTPKETQYF; CDR3nt: TGTGCCAGCAGCGTTGGGTGGACACCCAAAGAGACCCAGTACTTC
d_gene: NA; abundance: NA; v_gene: TRBV5-8; j_gene: TRBJ2-1; CDR3aa: CASRFNGRGIYNEQFF; CDR3nt: TGTGCCAGCAGGTTTAATGGGAGGGGGATATACAATGAGCAGTTCTTC
d_gene: TRBD2; abundance: NA; v_gene: TRBV6-5; j_gene: TRBJ2-7; CDR3aa: CASSDLAGAAAEQYF; CDR3nt: TGTGCCAGCAGCGATTTAGCGGGAGCCGCCGCCGAGCAGTACTTC
d_gene: NA; abundance: NA; v_gene: TRBV18; j_gene: TRBJ2-1; CDR3aa: CASSPPGTQIGDEQFF; CDR3nt: TGTGCCAGCTCACCACCCGGGACTCAAATCGGGGATGAGCAGTTCTTC
d_gene: TRBD1; abundance: NA; v_gene: TRBV18; j_gene: TRBJ2-3; CDR3aa: CASSPRGTGSGPNTDTQYF; CDR3nt: TGTGCCAGCTCACCACGGGGGACAGGTAGTGGTCCAAACACAGATACGCAGTATTTT
d_gene: NA; abundance: NA; v_gene: TRBV10-3; j_gene: TRBJ2-5; CDR3aa: CAISELGAGPWTQYF; CDR3nt: TGTGCCATCAGTGAGTTAGGGGCAGGCCCGTGGACCCAGTACTTC
d_gene: NA; abundance: NA; v_gene: TRBV28; j_gene: TRBJ1-1; CDR3aa: CASSLAPGNTEAFF; CDR3nt: TGTGCCAGCAGTCTGGCCCCAGGGAACACTGAAGCTTTCTTT
d_gene: NA; abundance: NA; v_gene: TRBV19; j_gene: TRBJ1-4; CDR3aa: CASSLGQGWEKLFF; CDR3nt: TGTGCCAGTAGCCTCGGCCAGGGTTGGGAAAAACTGTTTTTT
d_gene: NA; abundance: few; v_gene: TRBV30; j_gene: TRBJ1-1; CDR3aa: CACRRPGNTEAFF; CDR3nt: TGTGCCTGCCGCCGCCCGGGGAACACTGAAGCTTTCTTT
d_gene: TRBD1; abundance: NA; v_gene: TRBV15; j_gene: TRBJ2-5; CDR3aa: CATSRDRTGGETQYF; CDR3nt: TGTGCCACCAGCAGAGATCGGACAGGGGGCGAGACCCAGTACTTC
d_gene: TRBD1; abundance: NA; v_gene: TRBV2; j_gene: TRBJ1-2; CDR3aa: CASSGSGTGDGYTF; CDR3nt: TGTGCCAGCAGTGGGTCCGGGACAGGGGATGGCTACACCTTC
d_gene: NA; abundance: NA; v_gene: TRBV5-6; j_gene: TRBJ2-7; CDR3aa: CASSPSGSNLDEQYF; CDR3nt: TGTGCCAGCAGCCCCAGCGGATCAAATCTGGACGAGCAGTACTTC
d_gene: NA; abundance: NA; v_gene: TRBV14; j_gene: TRBJ2-3; CDR3aa: CASSQDLGGTQYF; CDR3nt: TGTGCCAGCAGCCAAGATCTGGGGGGTACGCAGTATTTT
d_gene: NA; abundance: NA; v_gene: TRBV19; j_gene: TRBJ1-5; CDR3aa: CASGVPSTVSNQPQHF; CDR3nt: TGTGCCAGTGGGGTCCCCTCGACAGTGAGCAATCAGCCCCAGCATTTT
d_gene: NA; abundance: NA; v_gene: TRBV6-1; j_gene: TRBJ2-1; CDR3aa: CASSGHLDSNSYNEQFF; CDR3nt: TGTGCCAGCAGTGGGCACTTGGACAGTAACTCCTACAATGAGCAGTTCTTC
d_gene: TRBD1; abundance: few; v_gene: TRBV7-9; j_gene: TRBJ1-1; CDR3aa: CASSPGQGDSTEAFF; CDR3nt: TGTGCCAGCAGCCCAGGACAGGGGGATAGCACTGAAGCTTTCTTT
d_gene: NA; abundance: NA; v_gene: TRBV7-2; j_gene: TRBJ1-1; CDR3aa: CASSPILVGTEAFF; CDR3nt: TGTGCCAGCAGCCCTATTTTGGTTGGCACTGAAGCTTTCTTT
d_gene: NA; abundance: NA; v_gene: TRBV21-1; j_gene: TRBJ1-1; CDR3aa: CASSKVVWRALNTEAFF; CDR3nt: TGTGCCAGCAGCAAAGTGGTGTGGAGGGCACTGAACACTGAAGCTTTCTTT
d_gene: TRBD1; abundance: NA; v_gene: TRBV28; j_gene: TRBJ1-5; CDR3aa: CASQGAGTGVNQPQHF; CDR3nt: TGTGCCAGCCAGGGGGCCGGGACAGGGGTAAATCAGCCCCAGCATTTT
d_gene: NA; abundance: NA; v_gene: TRBV7-9; j_gene: TRBJ1-5; CDR3aa: CASSLDIDQPQHF; CDR3nt: TGTGCCAGCAGCTTAGACATCGATCAGCCCCAGCATTTT